This entry lists 20 T cell receptor beta chains sequenced from one sample in a study of T cell responses to AZD1222 COVID-19 vaccine. Profiling relied on immunoSEQ multiplex PCR, and the TCRdb table lists in-frame clones only, not all of them. The repertoire holds 65,000 to 90,000 clones, with approximately 87% as singletons. The sequencing used peripheral blood, collected on day 0 of AZD1222 vaccination. All receptors come from an adult in good health.

This clone was counted once. The CDR3, as DNA: TGTGCCAGCAGCCAGACAGGAGGTGGCAATCAGCCCCAGCATTTT. Translated: CASSQTGGGNQPQHF. The genes are TRBV6-5 and TRBJ1-5; possibly TRBD1 for D (6 bases). The germline V gene has CDR1 MNHEY and CDR2 SVGAGI. This CDR3 is 15 amino acids long. Trimming pared 6 bases from V and 2 bases from J, leaving 14 bases between.

This chain's CDR3 is CASSPSGRDAYGYTF. The CDR3 DNA sequence: TGTGCCAGCTCACCCTCCGGGAGGGACGCTTATGGCTACACCTTC. This chain connects TRBV18 to TRBJ1-2, with D perhaps matching TRBD1 (5 bases). Germline CDR1 reads KGHSH; CDR2 reads LQKENI. V lost 3 bases, J lost 5 bases, and 16 bases lay in between. The CDR3 has 15 residues.

The genes are TRBV19 and TRBJ1-2, with D uncertain. The CDR3 totals 14 residues. Trimming shortened V by 3 bases and J by 2 bases, and 10 bases separated the two germline ends. CDR1 is LNHDA and CDR2 is SQIVND in the germline V gene (reference sequence). The CDR3 sequence is CASSIDPTNYGYTF. The CDR3 DNA follows: TGTGCCAGTAGTATCGACCCTACGAACTATGGCTACACCTTC.

This clone was seen a handful of times. The V gene is TRBV6-1, the J gene TRBJ1-3; D gene unclear. The germline V gene has CDR1 MNHNS and CDR2 SASEGT. V shed 2 bases and J shed 0 bases, with 8 bases lying between them. The CDR3 is made up of 15 amino acids. The CDR3 protein is CASSEIMYSGNTIYF. CDR3 coding DNA: TGTGCCAGCAGTGAAATTATGTACTCTGGAAACACCATATATTTT.

This chain links TRBV13 with TRBJ2-1; TRBD2 matches at 7 bases. The germline V gene has CDR1 PRHDT and CDR2 FYEKMQ (reference sequence). After removal of 0 bases from V and 10 bases from J, the junction contained 12 bases not matched to a gene. This CDR3 is built from 16 residues. CDR3 sequence: CASSLGRVTGEGEQFF. DNA for the CDR3: TGTGCCAGCAGCTTAGGCCGTGTGACCGGGGAGGGGGAGCAGTTCTTC. Filled out from reference TRBV13 and TRBJ2-1, the complete variable domain reads AAGVIQSPRHLIKEKRETATLKCYPIPRHDTVYWYQQGPGQDPQFLISFYEKMQSDKGSIPDRFSAQQFSDYHSELNMSSLELGDSALYFCASSLGRVTGEGEQFFGPGTRLTVL.

This clone was seen once. This sequence joins TRBV12-3 or TRBV12-4 and TRBJ2-1; 7 nucleotides agree with TRBD2. The CDR3 loop spans 11 amino acids. The CDR3 is CASASGNEQFF. The CDR3 DNA sequence: TGTGCAAGCGCTAGCGGAAATGAGCAGTTCTTC.

The chain links TRBV30 to TRBJ2-7; D unclear. This CDR3 region has 11 residues. Germline lookup yields CDR1 GTSNPN and CDR2 SVGIG (reference sequence). Trimming cost V 0 bases and J 5 bases, with 5 bases left between them. The CDR3 is CAWSVGNEQYF. The CDR3 DNA follows: TGTGCCTGGAGTGTAGGAAACGAGCAGTACTTC.

The genes are TRBV19 and TRBJ2-3, with 15 bases aligning to TRBD2. The CDR3 has 16 residues. V was clipped by 5 bases and J by 5 bases; unmatched bases: 5. Germline assignment: CDR1 LNHDA and CDR2 SQIVND (reference sequence). CDR3 sequence reads: CASSAPGLAGGDTQYF. CDR3 in DNA: TGTGCCAGTAGTGCCCCGGGACTAGCGGGAGGAGATACGCAGTATTTT. Based on the CDR3 plus reference TRBV19 and TRBJ2-3, the full variable domain is DGGITQSPKYLFRKEGQNVTLSCEQNLNHDAMYWYRQDPGQGLRLIYYSQIVNDFQKGDIAEGYSVSREKKESFPLTVTSAQKNPTAFYLCASSAPGLAGGDTQYFGPGTRLTVL.

The chain uses TRBV6-4 and TRBJ1-2; D is possibly TRBD1 (6 bases). There are 14 residues in the CDR3. V lost 4 bases, J lost 4 bases, and 13 bases lay in between. The germline V gene has CDR1 MRHNA and CDR2 SNTAGT. CDR3: CASSAEAGAYGYTF. The CDR3 region has the DNA TGTGCCAGCAGTGCCGAGGCAGGGGCCTATGGCTACACCTTC.

The sample holds one count of this clone. The CDR3 sequence is CASSATSSGNTIYF. CDR3 coding DNA: TGTGCCAGCAGTGCTACGAGCTCTGGAAACACCATATATTTT. The J gene is TRBJ1-3, the V gene TRBV7-2, with no clear D. The CDR3 runs 14 residues. V lost 6 bases and J 0 bases, leaving 9 bases between the germline ends. Looked up from germline, CDR1 is SGHTA and CDR2 is FQGNSA.

V gene TRBV28 combines with J gene TRBJ1-6; D call uncertain. The CDR3 covers 17 residues. V dropped 3 bases and J dropped 0 bases, with 12 bases sitting between them. The germline gives CDR1 MDHEN, CDR2 SYDVKM. CDR3 DNA: TGTGCCAGCAGTTTGCTCAAAGGGAGCTCCTATAATTCACCCCTCCACTTT. Translated: CASSLLKGSSYNSPLHF.

The chain carries TRBV4-3 and TRBJ2-7; no reliable D call. V shed 3 bases and J shed 0 bases, with 21 bases lying between them. CDR1 is LGHNA, CDR2 YSLEER, per germline. This CDR3 has 18 amino acids. This chain's CDR3 is CASSQGPSFDVNSYEQYF. The CDR3, as DNA: TGCGCCAGCAGCCAGGGCCCCTCTTTCGACGTAAACTCCTACGAGCAGTACTTC.

This chain links TRBV18 with TRBJ2-3, with 13 bases identical to TRBD2. The V gene's germline CDR1 is KGHSH and CDR2 LQKENI. The V and J ends lost 4 bases and 2 bases, in that order; junction bases with no gene match: 3. This CDR3 contains 16 residues. CDR3 loop: CASSLLAGGPTDTQYF. The CDR3 DNA sequence: TGTGCCAGCTCACTACTAGCGGGAGGGCCCACAGATACGCAGTATTTT.

The chain uses TRBV6-2 or TRBV6-3 and TRBJ1-5; possible D gene TRBD1, 6 bases. Germline V CDR1 and CDR2: MNHEY, SVGEGT. The CDR3 runs to 14 residues. The V end lost 6 bases, the J end lost 7 bases, and 16 bases lay between the germline ends. The DNA for the CDR3 is TGTGCCAGCAGCCCTATGGGGGGCTCGCAGCCCCAGCATTTT. Protein sequence: CASSPMGGSQPQHF.

The chain recombines TRBV2 with TRBJ1-4; the D is unclear. The CDR3 has 12 residues. CDR1 is SNHLY and CDR2 is FYNNEI in the germline V gene. V lost 7 bases to trimming and J lost 5 bases, with 8 bases between them. CDR3 sequence (DNA): TGTGCCAGCACACAAGAGAATGAAAAACTGTTTTTT. Translating gives CASTQENEKLFF.

The gene calls are TRBV4-2 and TRBJ2-4; 9 positions agree with TRBD1. The CDR3 totals 20 residues. CDR1 LGHNA and CDR2 YNFKEQ come from the germline V gene. J lost 1 base, V lost 0 bases, and 13 bases had no gene match. In DNA form, the CDR3 reads TGTGCCAGCAGCCAAGAGCGGCCGGGGGGACAGGGTGGGGCCAAAAACATTCAGTACTTC. Translated, it gives CASSQERPGGQGGAKNIQYF.

The rearrangement links TRBV4-1 to TRBJ2-4; D might be TRBD1 or TRBD2, each matching 7 bases. Trimming shortened V by 2 bases and J by 0 bases, and 20 bases separated the two germline ends. CDR3 size: 19 residues. Germline V gene lookup returns CDR1 MGHRA and CDR2 YSYEKL. Here the CDR3 DNA reads TGCGCCAGCAGCCAATCCGTGCAGGGGGGGGAAAGAGCCAAAAACATTCAGTACTTC. Translation: CASSQSVQGGERAKNIQYF.

The V gene is TRBV2, the J gene TRBJ2-5; 9 nucleotides agree with TRBD1. CDR1 is SNHLY and CDR2 is FYNNEI in the germline V gene. Trimming cost V 4 bases and J 2 bases; bases outside gene matches: 2. This CDR3 comprises 14 residues. The CDR3 DNA reads as TGTGCCAGCAGTGGGGACAGGGCTCAAGAGACCCAGTACTTC. It encodes CASSGDRAQETQYF.

The chain employs TRBV7-2 and TRBJ1-1; D call uncertain. CDR1 and CDR2 from the germline V gene are SGHTA and FQGNSA. V was trimmed by 0 bases and J by 1 base, leaving 9 bases between them. CDR3 length: 15 residues. CDR3 sequence: CASSLAESGNTEAFF. CDR3 coding DNA: TGTGCCAGCAGCTTAGCAGAGTCAGGGAACACTGAAGCTTTCTTT.

This sequence joins TRBV6-2 or TRBV6-3 and TRBJ1-4, with 10 nucleotides matching TRBD1. J was trimmed by 10 bases and V by 5 bases; bases with no gene match: 16. CDR3 size: 17 residues. Germline loops: CDR1 MNHEY, CDR2 SVGEGT. The CDR3 DNA is TGTGCCAGCAGTCAAATCCCTACCGGGACAGGGGTACGAAAACTGTTTTTT. Protein sequence: CASSQIPTGTGVRKLFF.